This T cell receptor beta chain is from a study of blood T cell repertoires in COVID-19. Across the study: Samples came from the United States, Italy and Spain, spanning acute and convalescent COVID-19. In each case, the material was cDNA or gDNA derived from T cells, B-cell-depleted T cells, or PBMCs.

Sequenced by immunoSEQ multiplex PCR; TCRdb stores in-frame clones only, minus some. The profile covers approximately 130,000 clones, with approximately 86% appearing a single time and under 2.5% taken by the ten largest. The CDR3 sequence is 17 residues long. Deletions cut 0 bases from V and 2 bases from J, with 18 bases between. Germline V gives CDR1 SGHRS, CDR2 YFSETQ. This clonotype was obtained from a woman aged 50 to 60 who had recovered from COVID-19. Sequenced material: PBMCs or T cells enriched from blood (not recorded which). The rearrangement joins TRBV5-1 to TRBJ2-7; the D gene is possibly TRBD2 (6 bases). CDR3: CASSLAGTGGTPYEQYF. In DNA, the CDR3 is TGCGCCAGCAGCTTGGCGGGAACAGGAGGGACCCCCTACGAGCAGTACTTC.